Sequencing of this T cell receptor beta chain was carried out in a study of Graves' ophthalmopathy and Graves' hyperthyroidism. Study-level findings and limits: Most expanded clonotypes in thyroid above 0.001 frequency also showed up in blood.

As the template, RNA transcripts were used to amplify TCR beta CDR3 regions. HTBI-primed first-round RT-PCR preceded second-round multiplex PCR. A single record per CDR3 protein comes from TCRdb applying MiXCR to the multiplex PCR reads. The sample carries around 470,000 distinct CDR3 sequences, around an eighth recorded once. With V trimmed by 7 bases and J by 6 bases, 11 bases remained unmatched. The CDR3 has 14 residues. This clonotype was seen ten or more times. Its target is not known. The clonotype was recovered from a woman younger than 45 with Graves' ophthalmopathy. This chain joins TRBV12-3 or TRBV12-4 and TRBJ2-7, with 8 nucleotides matching TRBD1. Sequencing was done on a sample of blood. The CDR3 region has the DNA TGTGCCAGCACCATCACAGGGGGGTCCGGCGAGCAGTACTTC. This sequence encodes CASTITGGSGEQYF.